The 32 T cell receptor beta chains reported below all come from one sample, sequenced in a study of lymphopenia after photon versus proton radiotherapy. Using immunoSEQ multiplex PCR, the repertoire was profiled, and TCRdb retains in-frame clones only, with some absent. Of about 30,000 clones detected, about 86% appear once; the ten largest clones hold roughly 50%. The source was peripheral blood, collected from a patient treated with proton-based radiotherapy. Receptor source: a woman aged 55-69 years with cholangiocarcinoma. Some clones in this sample may be carry-over from other donors' samples.

The genes are TRBV11-2 and TRBJ1-3, with 9 nucleotides matching TRBD1. Germline values: CDR1 SGHAT, CDR2 FQNNGV. This CDR3 has 18 residues. V gave up 0 bases and J gave up 5 bases; unmatched junction bases: 11. The CDR3 spells CASSLDSTGGGHRNTIYF. The CDR3 bases are TGTGCCAGCAGCTTAGATTCCACAGGGGGCGGCCATCGAAACACCATATATTTT.

The chain joins TRBV14 to TRBJ2-3, with D perhaps matching TRBD2 (5 bases). V dropped 1 base and J dropped 0 bases, with 14 bases sitting between them. CDR1 is SGHDN, CDR2 FVKESK, per germline. The CDR3 has 17 residues. The CDR3 spells CASSQVRYSESTDTQYF. CDR3 nucleotide sequence: TGTGCCAGCAGCCAAGTGAGGTATAGCGAGAGCACAGATACGCAGTATTTT. Supplemented by reference TRBV14 and TRBJ2-3, the full variable domain reads EAGVTQFPSHSVIEKGQTVTLRCDPISGHDNLYWYRRVMGKEIKFLLHFVKESKQDESGMPNNRFLAERTGGTYSTLKVQPAELEDSGVYFCASSQVRYSESTDTQYFGPGTRLTVL.

The J gene is TRBJ1-4, the V gene TRBV10-2; maybe TRBD1 (5 bases). Trimming removed 4 bases at V and 2 bases at J, with 5 bases between. The V gene's germline CDR1 is WSHSY and CDR2 SAAADI. This CDR3 spans 13 amino acids. The CDR3: CASSGGTNEKLFF. In DNA, the CDR3 is TGCGCCAGCAGTGGGGGGACTAATGAAAAACTGTTTTTT.

J is TRBJ2-1 and V is TRBV27; unclear D gene. Germline CDR1 is MNHEY and CDR2 is SMNVEV (reference sequence). The V end lost 2 bases, the J end lost 9 bases, and 8 bases lay between the germline ends. CDR3 length: 12 residues. The CDR3 here is CASSLTGAEQFF. CDR3 DNA: TGTGCCAGCAGTTTAACCGGCGCTGAGCAGTTCTTC.

The chain couples TRBV7-9 to TRBJ1-2, with TRBD1 identical over 8 bases. Trimming removed 1 base from V and 3 bases from J; junction bases left unmatched: 4. The length of the CDR3 is 15 residues. CDR1 is SEHNR, CDR2 FQNEAQ, per germline (reference sequence). The DNA of the CDR3 is TGTGCCAGCAGCTTAGGGGACAGGTCTGACTATGGCTACACCTTC. It encodes CASSLGDRSDYGYTF.

This chain uses TRBV7-6 with TRBJ2-1; D is undetermined. V lost 4 bases and J 0 bases, leaving 13 bases between the germline ends. The V gene's germline CDR1 is SGHVS and CDR2 FNYEAQ. The length of the CDR3 is 16 residues. The CDR3 nucleotides are TGTGCCAGCAGCTACTACGCGCCCAGCTCCTACAATGAGCAGTTCTTC. It specifies CASSYYAPSSYNEQFF.

This rearrangement joins TRBV6-5 to TRBJ2-1; no firm D call. CDR1 is MNHEY, CDR2 SVGAGI, per germline. CDR3 length equals 15 residues. Trimming removed 0 bases at V and 1 base at J, with 7 bases between. CDR3 protein: CASSYSGQSYNEQFF. CDR3 nucleotides: TGTGCCAGCAGTTACTCGGGCCAGTCCTACAATGAGCAGTTCTTC.

The J gene is TRBJ2-1, the V gene TRBV10-1, with 9 bases aligning to TRBD1. Trimming took 4 bases from V and 9 from J; bases not matched to a gene: 7. Germline CDR1 and CDR2: WNHNN and SYGVQD (reference sequence). This CDR3 spans 14 amino acids. The CDR3 sequence: CASSGGQGGIEQFF. The CDR3 nucleotides are TGCGCCAGCAGTGGGGGACAGGGTGGGATTGAGCAGTTCTTC.

The chain has TRBV6-5 and TRBJ1-2; 11 bases map to TRBD1. There are 14 residues in the CDR3. Germline-derived CDR1 and CDR2 are MNHEY and SVGAGI. The V segment lost 4 bases and the J segment 4 bases; nucleotides outside the gene matches: 2. The CDR3 loop is CASSFGQGAYGYTF. The CDR3 bases are TGTGCCAGCAGTTTCGGACAGGGGGCCTATGGCTACACCTTC.

V gene TRBV10-1 combines with J gene TRBJ1-1; D is undetermined. This CDR3 is built from 13 residues. CDR1 WNHNN and CDR2 SYGVQD come from the germline V gene (reference sequence). Trimming shortened V by 1 base and J by 7 bases, and 10 bases separated the two germline ends. CDR3 in DNA: TGCGCCAGCAGTGAGTTTTCACCAAATGAAGCTTTCTTT. It encodes CASSEFSPNEAFF.

The rearrangement links TRBV19 to TRBJ2-3; TRBD2 aligns across 7 bases. The germline V gene encodes CDR1 LNHDA and CDR2 SQIVND (reference sequence). V gave up 2 bases and J gave up 0 bases; unmatched junction bases: 11. The CDR3 covers 18 residues. In DNA form, the CDR3 reads TGTGCCAGTAGTATAACTTGGAGGGACTACCTAAGCACAGATACGCAGTATTTT. This gives the protein CASSITWRDYLSTDTQYF.

The V gene is TRBV18, the J gene TRBJ1-2, with 10 positions matching TRBD1. V gave up 3 bases and J gave up 8 bases; unmatched junction bases: 21. The CDR3 is made up of 19 amino acids. CDR1 and CDR2 from the germline V gene are KGHSH and LQKENI. DNA of the CDR3: TGTGCCAGCTCACCCCTCGTCCCGGGACAGGGGTCTGATCGGTTGGGCTACACCTTC. It encodes CASSPLVPGQGSDRLGYTF.

The chain uses TRBV30 and TRBJ2-5, with TRBD2 matching over 8 bases. V lost 3 bases, J lost 5 bases, and 11 bases stayed unmatched. The CDR3 runs 15 residues. Germline lookup yields CDR1 GTSNPN and CDR2 SVGIG (reference sequence). The CDR3 reads CAWRVLAGPQETQYF. Here the CDR3 DNA reads TGTGCCTGGAGAGTATTAGCGGGACCACAGGAGACCCAGTACTTC.

The CDR3 sequence: CASAPAPTPVQETQYF. In nucleotides, the CDR3 is TGTGCCAGCGCGCCGGCCCCGACACCTGTCCAAGAGACCCAGTACTTC. The gene calls are TRBV5-5 and TRBJ2-5; D remains unclear. This CDR3 is 16 amino acids long. Germline V gene sequence: CDR1 SGHKS, CDR2 YYEKEE (reference sequence). V gave up 7 bases and J gave up 1 base, with 20 bases separating them.

The rearrangement joins TRBV2 to TRBJ2-5; D perhaps matches TRBD2 (5 bases). The V end lost 3 bases, the J end lost 7 bases, and 9 bases lay between the germline ends. The CDR3 contains 12 residues. Germline V gene sequence: CDR1 SNHLY, CDR2 FYNNEI. CDR3 coding DNA: TGTGCCAGCAGTGATCCAAGCGGGACCCAGTACTTC. Its protein product is CASSDPSGTQYF.

The CDR3 protein is CASSSRASHQYF. The CDR3 region has the DNA TGTGCCAGCAGCTCCCGGGCAAGTCACCAGTACTTC. V is TRBV7-2 and J is TRBJ2-5; D gene ambiguous. Trimming removed 4 bases at V and 10 bases at J, with 13 bases between. Germline CDR1 and CDR2: SGHTA and FQGNSA. The CDR3 consists of 12 residues.

The rearrangement uses TRBV14 and TRBJ2-4; D unresolved. The CDR3 consists of 17 residues. V lost 1 base and J 2 bases, leaving 15 bases between the germline ends. Germline assignment: CDR1 SGHDN and CDR2 FVKESK. This CDR3 is CASSQGAQTNTKNIQYF. DNA of the CDR3: TGTGCCAGCAGCCAAGGTGCTCAGACAAATACCAAAAACATTCAGTACTTC.

V and J are TRBV5-8 and TRBJ2-2, with D possibly matching TRBD1 (6 bases). The CDR3 sequence is 15 residues long. Germline loops: CDR1 SGHTS, CDR2 YDEGEE. Trimming removed 9 bases from V and 0 bases from J, with 15 bases in between. The DNA of the CDR3 is TGTGCCACTCGCCCCGGGACAACGAACACCGGGGAGCTGTTTTTT. This sequence encodes CATRPGTTNTGELFF.

This chain connects TRBV5-1 to TRBJ1-4, with D unresolved. The CDR3 length is 15 residues. Germline CDR1 SGHRS, CDR2 YFSETQ. The ends were cut back, 1 base at V and 7 bases at J, with 14 bases in the middle. CDR3 sequence: CASSLTGIPAEKLFF. The CDR3 DNA is TGCGCCAGCAGCTTGACGGGGATCCCGGCTGAAAAACTGTTTTTT.

The rearrangement joins TRBV7-3 to TRBJ2-2; TRBD1 aligns across 7 bases. The CDR3 loop spans 13 amino acids. The V gene end was trimmed by 5 bases and the J gene end by 8 bases; junction bases not matched to a gene: 5. CDR1 is SGHTA and CDR2 is FQGTGA in the germline V gene. CDR3 region: CASSQTGVGELFF. The CDR3 nucleotides are TGTGCCAGCAGCCAAACAGGGGTAGGGGAGCTGTTTTTT.

CDR3 bases: TGCGCCAGCAGCTTGGGAAAAGCGGGAGCACCCTACGAGCAGTACTTC. As protein: CASSLGKAGAPYEQYF. This chain connects TRBV5-1 to TRBJ2-7, with TRBD2 matching over 8 bases. The CDR3 totals 16 residues. CDR1 SGHRS and CDR2 YFSETQ come from the germline V gene. After removal of 0 bases from V and 2 bases from J, the junction contained 7 bases not matched to a gene.

This rearrangement joins TRBV7-2 to TRBJ2-3; D ambiguous. Germline loops: CDR1 SGHTA, CDR2 FQGNSA. This CDR3 is 15 amino acids long. Trimming shortened V by 5 bases and J by 0 bases, and 12 bases separated the two germline ends. The CDR3 bases are TGTGCCAGCAGCCCCCAAAGCGTTAGCACAGATACGCAGTATTTT. Its protein is CASSPQSVSTDTQYF.

The chain recombines TRBV4-1 with TRBJ1-5; TRBD1 might be the D (6 bases). CDR3 length: 17 residues. Germline V gene sequence: CDR1 MGHRA, CDR2 YSYEKL. Trimming cost V 4 bases and J 2 bases, with 18 bases left between them. The CDR3 nucleotides are TGCGCCAGCAGCCCCTGGGGGGCCGCGTCCGGCAATCAGCCCCAGCATTTT. It translates to CASSPWGAASGNQPQHF.

This rearrangement joins TRBV6-1 to TRBJ1-5; no clear D. The V gene lost 7 bases and the J gene lost 3 bases, with 13 bases spanning the gap. CDR3 length: 14 residues. Germline CDR1 reads MNHNS; CDR2 reads SASEGT. CDR3 region: CASTLLGYNQPQHF. The DNA of the CDR3 is TGTGCCAGCACTCTATTAGGATACAATCAGCCCCAGCATTTT.

The chain combines TRBV6-6 with TRBJ1-5; D remains ambiguous. The V end lost 2 bases, the J end lost 0 bases, and 2 bases lay between the germline ends. Germline CDR1 MNHNY, CDR2 SVGAGI (reference sequence). CDR3 length equals 13 residues. The CDR3 DNA is TGTGCCAGCAGTTACAATAGCAATCAGCCCCAGCATTTT. Translating gives CASSYNSNQPQHF.

The chain couples TRBV27 to TRBJ2-2, with 8 bases matching TRBD1. Germline CDR1 reads MNHEY; CDR2 reads SMNVEV (reference sequence). With V trimmed by 5 bases and J by 1 base, 18 bases remained unmatched. This CDR3 contains 20 residues. CDR3 DNA sequence: TGTGCCAGCAGTCGGTGGGCAGGGGGCAGGAAGCGGATGAACACCGGGGAGCTGTTTTTT. Protein product: CASSRWAGGRKRMNTGELFF.

The chain couples TRBV6-5 to TRBJ1-1; D is possibly TRBD1 (6 bases). The V end lost 0 bases, the J end lost 5 bases, and 10 bases lay between the germline ends. Germline V lookup: CDR1 MNHEY, CDR2 SVGAGI. The CDR3 sequence is 14 residues long. CDR3 bases: TGTGCCAGCAGTTACTCGCAGGGGAGGACTGAAGCTTTCTTT. Protein sequence: CASSYSQGRTEAFF.

V usage is TRBV9 and J usage is TRBJ2-7; weak D call: TRBD2 (7 bases). Germline V CDR1 and CDR2: SGDLS, YYNGEE. This CDR3 spans 15 amino acids. V was cut by 0 bases and J by 4 bases, with 14 bases left in between. CDR3 in DNA: TGTGCCAGCAGCGTAGGAAGGGGGGGCCTATACGAGCAGTACTTC. It translates to CASSVGRGGLYEQYF.

This sequence joins TRBV10-3 and TRBJ1-1, with D unresolved. Germline V gene data show CDR1 as ENHRY and CDR2 as SYGVKD. Trimming cost V 3 bases and J 0 bases, with 8 bases left between them. This CDR3 contains 14 residues. For the CDR3, the DNA is TGTGCCATCAGTGACAAGCCAATGAACACTGAAGCTTTCTTT. Residues: CAISDKPMNTEAFF.

The chain carries TRBV11-2 and TRBJ2-1; D gene unclear. The CDR3 runs to 11 residues. CDR1 and CDR2 from the germline V gene are SGHAT and FQNNGV. The V gene lost 7 bases and the J gene lost 3 bases, with 4 bases spanning the gap. CDR3 sequence (DNA): TGTGCCAGCATCGACTACAATGAGCAGTTCTTC. Translation gives CASIDYNEQFF.

The chain uses TRBV5-1 and TRBJ2-1; 8 nucleotides agree with TRBD2. The germline CDR1 and CDR2 sequences are SGHRS and YFSETQ. After removal of 5 bases from V and 1 base from J, the junction contained 5 bases not matched to a gene. The CDR3 has 15 residues. The CDR3: CASRRSGGSYNEQFF. CDR3 bases: TGCGCCAGCAGACGGAGCGGGGGTTCCTACAATGAGCAGTTCTTC.

This sequence joins TRBV10-3 and TRBJ2-7, with TRBD1 matching over 10 bases. Looked up from germline, CDR1 is ENHRY and CDR2 is SYGVKD. CDR3 length equals 14 residues. V was clipped by 6 bases and J by 5 bases; unmatched bases: 7. CDR3 coding DNA: TGTGCCATCAGGCCCGGGACAGGGGTCAACGAGCAGTACTTC. Translation gives CAIRPGTGVNEQYF.